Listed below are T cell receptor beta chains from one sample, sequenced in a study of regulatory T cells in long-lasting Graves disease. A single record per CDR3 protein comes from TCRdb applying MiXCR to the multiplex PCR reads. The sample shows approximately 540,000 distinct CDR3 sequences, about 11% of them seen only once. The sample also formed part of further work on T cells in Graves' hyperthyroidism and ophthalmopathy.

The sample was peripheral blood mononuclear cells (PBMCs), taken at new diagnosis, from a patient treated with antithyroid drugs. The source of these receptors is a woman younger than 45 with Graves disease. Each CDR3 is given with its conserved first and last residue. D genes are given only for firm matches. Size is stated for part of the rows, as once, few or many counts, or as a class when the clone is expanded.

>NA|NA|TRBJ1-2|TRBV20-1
TGCAGTGCGCCCCCCGGGGGTAACTATGGCTACACCTTC
CSAPPGGNYGYTF
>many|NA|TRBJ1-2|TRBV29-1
TGCAGCGTTGTGTCCTCAGCTAACTATGGCTACACCTTC
CSVVSSANYGYTF
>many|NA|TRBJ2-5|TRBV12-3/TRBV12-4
TGTGCCAGCAGACTGGACGGGAAAGAGACCCAGTACTTC
CASRLDGKETQYF
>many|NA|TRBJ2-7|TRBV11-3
TGTGCCAGCAGCTTAACAGCCCCCGCCCACGAGCAGTACTTC
CASSLTAPAHEQYF
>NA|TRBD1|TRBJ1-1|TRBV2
TGTGCCAGCAGGGAAACAGGGGGAAAAGTCGTGAACACTGAAGCTTTCTTT
CASRETGGKVVNTEAFF
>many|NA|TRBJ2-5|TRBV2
TGTGCCAGCAGTGTGTTTCAGCAAGAGACCCAGTACTTC
CASSVFQQETQYF
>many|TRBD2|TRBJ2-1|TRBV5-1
TGCGCCAGCAGCTGGGGACTAGCGGAGTACAATGAGCAGTTCTTC
CASSWGLAEYNEQFF
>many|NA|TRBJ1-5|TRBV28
TGTGCCAGCAGTCTACCGTGGGAAGGTCAGCCCCAGCATTTT
CASSLPWEGQPQHF
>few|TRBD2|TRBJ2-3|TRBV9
TGTGCCAGCAGACCGGGACTAAGCACAGATACGCAGTATTTT
CASRPGLSTDTQYF
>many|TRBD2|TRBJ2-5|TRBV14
TGTGCCAGCAGCCAAGATTCGACTAGCGGGTTCCGGGGGACCCAGTACTTC
CASSQDSTSGFRGTQYF
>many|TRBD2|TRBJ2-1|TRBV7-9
TGTGCCAGCAGCTTCGGTTTAGCGGGATATCGGTCCTACAATGAGCAGTTCTTC
CASSFGLAGYRSYNEQFF
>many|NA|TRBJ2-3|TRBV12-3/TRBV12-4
TGTGCCAGCAGCGCAGATACGCAGTATTTT
CASSADTQYF
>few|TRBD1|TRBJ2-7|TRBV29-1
TGCAGCGTTTTTGGACAGGGCACTTTCTACGAGCAGTACTTC
CSVFGQGTFYEQYF
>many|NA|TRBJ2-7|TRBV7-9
TGTGCCAGCAGCCCCCGTTTCGTTTACGAGCAGTACTTC
CASSPRFVYEQYF
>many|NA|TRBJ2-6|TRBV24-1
TGTGCCACCAGTGATGAAGCAGGGTCCGGGGCCAACGTCCTGACTTTC
CATSDEAGSGANVLTF
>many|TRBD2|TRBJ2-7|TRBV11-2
TGTGCCAGCAGCTCCCTCAGGACTAGCGGGAGGTCTTCGCCCTACGAGCAGTACTTC
CASSSLRTSGRSSPYEQYF
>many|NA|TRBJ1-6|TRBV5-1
TGCGCCAGCAGCTTGGAGGTGACTTCACCCCTCCACTTT
CASSLEVTSPLHF
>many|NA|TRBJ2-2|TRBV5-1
TGCGCCAGCAGCTTGGAAGAACAGAGTACGGGGGAGCTGTTTTTT
CASSLEEQSTGELFF
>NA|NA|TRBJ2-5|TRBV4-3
TGCGCCAGCAGCCAAGAATCAGGCGGTGAGACCCAGTACTTC
CASSQESGGETQYF
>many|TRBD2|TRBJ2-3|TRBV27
TGTGCCAGCAGTTTATTTGGGGGAGGGCCCACAGATACGCAGTATTTT
CASSLFGGGPTDTQYF
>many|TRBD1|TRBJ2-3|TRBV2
TGTGCCAGCAGGGGACAGAGCACAGATACGCAGTATTTT
CASRGQSTDTQYF
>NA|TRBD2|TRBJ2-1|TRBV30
TGTGCCTGGAGTTGGTCTACCGGACTAGCCGTGCGGTTC
CAWSWSTGLAVRF
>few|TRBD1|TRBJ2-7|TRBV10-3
TGTGCCATCAGTGACTCCGGGACAGCTAATTACGAGCAGTACTTC
CAISDSGTANYEQYF
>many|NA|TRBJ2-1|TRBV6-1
TGTGCCAGCAGTGAAGCGGTGGGAGCCGGATTCGGTGAGCAGTTCTTC
CASSEAVGAGFGEQFF
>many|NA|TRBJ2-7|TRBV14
TGTGCCAGCAGCCAAGGGCGGTTCTACGAGCAGTACTTC
CASSQGRFYEQYF
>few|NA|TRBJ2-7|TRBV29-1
TGCAGCGTTACCGGGACGGATTCCTACGAGCAGTACTTC
CSVTGTDSYEQYF
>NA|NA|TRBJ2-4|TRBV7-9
TGTGCCAGCAGCGGGCAGGGGAGTTACATTCAGTACTTC
CASSGQGSYIQYF
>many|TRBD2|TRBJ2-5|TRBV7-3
TGTGCCAGCAGCCCCCGGGGGACTAGCGAAGAGACCCAGTACTTC
CASSPRGTSEETQYF
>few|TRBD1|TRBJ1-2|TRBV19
TGTGCCAGTAGATCGACAGGGGCCTCCTATGGCTACACCTTC
CASRSTGASYGYTF